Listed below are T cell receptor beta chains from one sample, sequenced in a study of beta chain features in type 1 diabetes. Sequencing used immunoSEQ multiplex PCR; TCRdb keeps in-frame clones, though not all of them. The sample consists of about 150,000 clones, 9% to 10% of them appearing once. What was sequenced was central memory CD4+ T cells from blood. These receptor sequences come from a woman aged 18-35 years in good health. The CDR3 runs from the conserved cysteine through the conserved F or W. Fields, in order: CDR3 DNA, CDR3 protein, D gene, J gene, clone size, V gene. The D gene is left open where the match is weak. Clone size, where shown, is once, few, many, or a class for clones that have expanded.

TGTGCCAGCAGCGTCGCCCGACAGGGCGGGGAGCTGTTTTTT,CASSVARQGGELFF,TRBD1,TRBJ2-2,few,TRBV9
TGCGCCAGCAGCAGGGACAGAAGATCTAACTATGGCTACACCTTC,CASSRDRRSNYGYTF,TRBD1,TRBJ1-2,few,TRBV5-1
TGTGCCAGCAGTGACAGGGAAGAGACCCAGTACTTC,CASSDREETQYF,NA,TRBJ2-5,few,TRBV25-1
TGCGCCAGCAGCTTGGATGGACGGGGGTTAACCACTGAAGCTTTCTTT,CASSLDGRGLTTEAFF,NA,TRBJ1-1,NA,TRBV5-1
TGCGCCAGCAGCCAAGTAGGAGGGACTAGCGGGGGGAACTACAATGAGCAGTTCTTC,CASSQVGGTSGGNYNEQFF,TRBD2,TRBJ2-1,NA,TRBV4-3
TGCGCCAGCAGAATGGGACAGGGGGTAGATGGCTACACCTTC,CASRMGQGVDGYTF,TRBD1,TRBJ1-2,NA,TRBV5-1
TGTGCCAGCAGCTTAACCAGCGGGGCTTCCTACGAGCAGTACTTC,CASSLTSGASYEQYF,TRBD2,TRBJ2-7,few,TRBV7-2
TGTGCCAGCAGCCAACCCTTGAAGGGGTTGGGGAATGGCTACACCTTC,CASSQPLKGLGNGYTF,NA,TRBJ1-2,NA,TRBV4-2
TGTGCCAGCAGGGGTACAGGGAACACTGAAGCTTTCTTT,CASRGTGNTEAFF,NA,TRBJ1-1,few,TRBV9
TGTGCCAGCAGCTTTTCAACTGAAGCTTTCTTT,CASSFSTEAFF,NA,TRBJ1-1,few,TRBV11-2
TGTGCCAGCAGCTTGGACGCGGACAGGGACCCACCCACTGAAGCTTTCTTT,CASSLDADRDPPTEAFF,TRBD1,TRBJ1-1,NA,TRBV5-6
TGTGCCAGCAGCTTAGTTCTAGGAGTCCGGAACACTGAAGCTTTCTTT,CASSLVLGVRNTEAFF,NA,TRBJ1-1,NA,TRBV7-8
TGTGCCAGCACCCCAACCAGGGGATCAGCTTTCTTT,CASTPTRGSAFF,NA,TRBJ1-1,many,TRBV6-5
TGTGCCATTCACGACACAGGGGATCGCGGCTACACCTTC,CAIHDTGDRGYTF,TRBD1,TRBJ1-2,few,TRBV10-3
TGCGCCAGCAGCTTTGGGAATAGCGGAAACACCGGGGAGCTGTTTTTT,CASSFGNSGNTGELFF,NA,TRBJ2-2,NA,TRBV5-1
TGTGCCAGCAGCCCACGCCCCTTCTCGGACGAGCAGTACTTC,CASSPRPFSDEQYF,NA,TRBJ2-7,few,TRBV7-9
TGTGCCAGCTCAACTGCCGGGACAGCCCCCTACACCTTC,CASSTAGTAPYTF,TRBD1,TRBJ1-2,NA,TRBV18
TGTGCCAGCAGCTTATCTAGCGGGTCCCTCACAGATACGCAGTATTTT,CASSLSSGSLTDTQYF,TRBD2,TRBJ2-3,few,TRBV11-2
TGTGCCAGCAGCACGGACATTAACAATGAGCAGTTCTTC,CASSTDINNEQFF,NA,TRBJ2-1,many,TRBV7-2
TGTGCCAGCAGCCAAGGCCCTCGACTAGAGAACACCGGGGAGCTGTTTTTT,CASSQGPRLENTGELFF,NA,TRBJ2-2,NA,TRBV4-2
TGCGCCAGCAGCCTCGCAACAGGGCCCCAAGAGACCCAGTACTTC,CASSLATGPQETQYF,NA,TRBJ2-5,NA,TRBV5-1
TGTGCCAGCAGTATCGGGGGGCCGGCAGATACGCAGTATTTT,CASSIGGPADTQYF,NA,TRBJ2-3,many,TRBV2
TGTGCCAGCAGTTTACGCGGGACAGGGGTAGTCAACTATGGCTACACCTTC,CASSLRGTGVVNYGYTF,TRBD1,TRBJ1-2,NA,TRBV27
TGTGCCAGCAGCGTAGAAGAATCGAGTTTTCAGCATTTT,CASSVEESSFQHF,NA,TRBJ1-5,NA,TRBV9
TGTGCCAGCAGTTTAGTAGCGGCGGGGCTCGTCGGGTCACCCCTCCACTTT,CASSLVAAGLVGSPLHF,NA,TRBJ1-6,NA,TRBV27
TGTGCCTGGAAGGTTGGACTAGCGGGAGTCAGCGAGCAGTTCTTC,CAWKVGLAGVSEQFF,TRBD2,TRBJ2-1,few,TRBV30
TGTGCCAGCAGCCGACGGGAGAACACTGAAGCTTTCTTT,CASSRRENTEAFF,NA,TRBJ1-1,NA,TRBV11-2
TGCGCCAGCAGCTTGGTGGCGGGAGCTAACTATGGCTACACCTTC,CASSLVAGANYGYTF,NA,TRBJ1-2,few,TRBV5-1
TGTGCCAGCAGCCCAGGCGGGACAGGGGGAATCTACGAGCAGTACTTC,CASSPGGTGGIYEQYF,TRBD1,TRBJ2-7,NA,TRBV7-3
TGTGCCAGCAGCTTACTATTCACAGATACGCAGTATTTT,CASSLLFTDTQYF,NA,TRBJ2-3,NA,TRBV11-3
TGCGCCAGCAGCTTTGCCGGGACTAGCTTAGAGACCCAGTACTTC,CASSFAGTSLETQYF,TRBD2,TRBJ2-5,NA,TRBV5-1
TGTGCCAGTAGCGGGAGGGCTGGTCTGGGGAATGAGCAGTTCTTC,CASSGRAGLGNEQFF,TRBD2,TRBJ2-1,few,TRBV6-1
TGCGCCAGCAGCCAAGCCGGGGAGGGAGCTTTTGGCTACACCTTC,CASSQAGEGAFGYTF,NA,TRBJ1-2,NA,TRBV4-1
TGTGCCAGCAGTGACTCAACAGGGATCGATCAGCCCCAGCATTTT,CASSDSTGIDQPQHF,NA,TRBJ1-5,NA,TRBV25-1
TGTGCCAGTAGTATTAGTGGGCAGGTGTTCACTGAAGCTTTCTTT,CASSISGQVFTEAFF,NA,TRBJ1-1,few,TRBV19
TGTGCCAGCAGCTATCTAGCGGGGAATGAGCAGTTCTTC,CASSYLAGNEQFF,TRBD2,TRBJ2-1,NA,TRBV2
TGTGCCAGCAGTCTAGGGGGCGTAGGGTATGGCTACACCTTC,CASSLGGVGYGYTF,TRBD1,TRBJ1-2,NA,TRBV27
TGTGCCAGCCTCTATTGGAGCTACGGGGATTATGGCTACACCTTC,CASLYWSYGDYGYTF,NA,TRBJ1-2,NA,TRBV6-5
TGTGCCAGCAGTCGTCGGACGGAGGTCGGGCAGCCCCAGCATTTT,CASSRRTEVGQPQHF,NA,TRBJ1-5,few,TRBV6-5
TGTGCCAGCAGCCCTCGCGGATTTGCCTACGAGCAGTACTTC,CASSPRGFAYEQYF,NA,TRBJ2-7,NA,TRBV9
TGTGCCAGCAGCTTAGTACAGGTCTATGGCTACACCTTC,CASSLVQVYGYTF,NA,TRBJ1-2,few,TRBV7-9
TGTGCCAGCAGCTCCACTAGCGGGGGGCCCCACAATGAGCAGTTCTTC,CASSSTSGGPHNEQFF,TRBD2,TRBJ2-1,NA,TRBV7-2
TGTGCCAGCAGCTTAGGCCTACGCACAGATACGCAGTATTTT,CASSLGLRTDTQYF,NA,TRBJ2-3,few,TRBV7-2
TGTGCCACCAGCAGAGATGAGGTGGATTATTATAGCGGTGGCTACACCTTC,CATSRDEVDYYSGGYTF,NA,TRBJ1-2,few,TRBV15
TGTGCCAGCAGCGGAAGGGACAGGGGAATGTTTTTT,CASSGRDRGMFF,TRBD1,TRBJ2-2,few,TRBV7-9
TGTGCCTGGTCAAGGGACTACTCCTACAATGAGCAGTTCTTC,CAWSRDYSYNEQFF,TRBD2,TRBJ2-1,NA,TRBV30
TGTGCCTGGAGTACACAGGGGAGTAAATCGCAGTATTTT,CAWSTQGSKSQYF,TRBD1,TRBJ2-3,few,TRBV30
TGTGCCAGCATCCCCCCGGGGGAGCAGTACTTC,CASIPPGEQYF,NA,TRBJ2-7,NA,TRBV27
TGTGCCAGCAGCTGGGGACTTCACTACGAGCAGTACTTC,CASSWGLHYEQYF,NA,TRBJ2-7,NA,TRBV5-4
TGTGCCTGGACTCACAGGGACCATGAGCAGTTCTTC,CAWTHRDHEQFF,NA,TRBJ2-1,few,TRBV30
TGTGCCATCAGTACCACAAACAGGGACGGTCAGCCCCAGCATTTT,CAISTTNRDGQPQHF,NA,TRBJ1-5,few,TRBV10-3
TGTGCCAGCAGCCAAGAGGTGCGGGGGCCGACCACAGATACGCAGTATTTT,CASSQEVRGPTTDTQYF,NA,TRBJ2-3,few,TRBV4-2
TGCGCCAGCAGCTTGGCCGCAGGGGGCACCTACGAGCAGTACTTC,CASSLAAGGTYEQYF,TRBD1,TRBJ2-7,NA,TRBV5-1
TGTGCCAGTCGACAGGAGAGTAGGGCTGAAGCTTTCTTT,CASRQESRAEAFF,NA,TRBJ1-1,few,TRBV2
TGCAGTGCTAGAGAATCAGGGGTCGCTTTCTTT,CSARESGVAFF,NA,TRBJ1-1,few,TRBV20-1
TGTGCCAGCAGCTCCGGGTGGGGCGGGGGACTCTACAATGAGCAGTTCTTC,CASSSGWGGGLYNEQFF,TRBD2,TRBJ2-1,few,TRBV7-2